The rows below give T cell receptor beta chains drawn from one sample of a study of T cell repertoires in cytomegalovirus infection. Antigen specificity for these receptors is unknown. TCRdb recomputed calls from the reads with MiXCR, one row per CDR3 protein. The sample has 450,000 to 600,000 distinct CDR3 sequences; roughly 42% are singletons. The sample was cultured PBMCs, taken from culture after CMV antigen stimulation. The origin of the receptors is a human donor in good health (CMV status not recorded). Some clones in this sample may be carry-over from other donors' samples. Each CDR3 is given with its conserved first and last residue. A D gene is named only where the DNA matches it firmly. The size of a clone is reported for some rows only, either as once, few or many, or as a class for expanded clones.

TRBV7-2	14	.	.	TRBJ1-5	TGTGCCAGCAGGGGGCCAGGTCCTAATCAGCCCCAGCATTTT	CASRGPGPNQPQHF
TRBV7-6	14	few	TRBD1	TRBJ1-1	TGTGCCAGCAGCTCCCAGACAGGGGGGGTGGAAGCTTTCTTT	CASSSQTGGVEAFF
TRBV6-1	15	.	TRBD1	TRBJ2-2	TGTGCCAGCAGTTGGTGGGACAGCCCGACCGGGGAGCTGTTTTTT	CASSWWDSPTGELFF
TRBV7-2	16	few	.	TRBJ2-1	TGTGCCAGCAGCTATAAGGGGGGGGAGGGCCGTGTTGAGCAGTTCTTC	CASSYKGGEGRVEQFF
TRBV4-2	13	.	.	TRBJ1-1	TGTGCCAGCAGCCAACCTTTAAAAGGTGAAGCTTTCTTT	CASSQPLKGEAFF
TRBV7-4	15	.	TRBD2	TRBJ2-7	TGTGCCAGCAGTAAACACGCGGGAGGGGGGGGCGAGCAGTACTTC	CASSKHAGGGGEQYF
TRBV7-6	17	.	TRBD2	TRBJ2-6	TGTGCCAGCAGCTTACGGGCGGGGGGAGCTGGGGCCAACGTCCTGACTTTC	CASSLRAGGAGANVLTF
TRBV19	15	.	.	TRBJ2-7	TGTGCCAGTAAGGCGGGCGCGGGAAGCTCCTACGAGCAGTACTTC	CASKAGAGSSYEQYF
TRBV7-2	16	.	TRBD2	TRBJ2-5	TGTGCCAGCAGCTTATCAGGACTAGCGCCTCAGGAGACCCAGTACTTC	CASSLSGLAPQETQYF
TRBV5-1	13	.	.	TRBJ2-7	TGCGCCAGCAGCCGAGGGGCCGCCCTCGAGCAGTACTTC	CASSRGAALEQYF
TRBV7-2	13	few	.	TRBJ2-5	TGTGCCAGCAGCCCTCTCCGGGGACAGACCCAGTACTTC	CASSPLRGQTQYF
TRBV12-5	18	.	TRBD2	TRBJ2-1	TGTGCTAGTGGTACTACTCTCGTAGGACTAGCGTATTACAATGAGCAGTTCTTC	CASGTTLVGLAYYNEQFF
TRBV5-8	15	.	.	TRBJ1-2	TGTGCCAGCAGCTTGGTGGACGTTCGCAACTATGGCTACACCTTC	CASSLVDVRNYGYTF
TRBV11-2	15	.	.	TRBJ2-2	TGTGCCAGCAGCTTATCATGGGCGAACACCGGGGAGCTGTTTTTT	CASSLSWANTGELFF
TRBV7-2	11	few	.	TRBJ2-3	TGTGCCAGCAGCTTACGGGGTACGCAGTATTTT	CASSLRGTQYF
TRBV27	13	once	.	TRBJ1-3	TGTGCCAGCAGTGTGGGTCGTGGAAACACCATATATTTT	CASSVGRGNTIYF